The 30 T cell receptor beta chains reported below all come from one sample, sequenced in a study of blood T cell repertoires in COVID-19. Using immunoSEQ multiplex PCR, the repertoire was profiled, and TCRdb retains in-frame clones only, with some absent. The repertoire holds around 140,000 clones, with around 86% as singletons. What was sequenced was peripheral blood. These receptors were taken from a human donor in a cohort sampled during active COVID-19.

The chain joins TRBV7-3 to TRBJ2-7; D gene uncertain. Deletions cut 1 base from V and 1 base from J, with 14 bases between. Looked up from germline, CDR1 is SGHTA and CDR2 is FQGTGA. The CDR3 is made up of 16 amino acids. CDR3 sequence reads: CASSLKISRPSYEQYF. In DNA, the CDR3 is TGTGCCAGCAGCTTAAAGATTAGCCGACCTTCCTACGAGCAGTACTTC.

This clone has more than one count but fewer than ten. CDR3 DNA: TGTGCCACCAGAAAGGAGGGGGCGACCGGGGAGCTGTTTTTT. Its translation is CATRKEGATGELFF. This chain links TRBV24-1 with TRBJ2-2, with D maybe TRBD1 (7 bases). The CDR3 sequence is 14 residues long. Between the trimmed V and J ends, which lost 7 bases and 5 bases, there was a span of 13 bases. Germline V gene sequence: CDR1 KGHDR, CDR2 SFDVKD.

V usage is TRBV2 and J usage is TRBJ2-7; 9 positions agree with TRBD2. With 0 bases clipped from V and 4 bases from J, the junction kept 10 bases outside the gene matches. CDR1 and CDR2 from the germline V gene are SNHLY and FYNNEI. This CDR3 is built from 17 residues. The CDR3 DNA sequence: TGTGCCAGCAGTGAAGCGCTACTGGGTAGCGGGAGTTACGAGCAGTACTTC. As protein: CASSEALLGSGSYEQYF.

The chain recombines TRBV19 with TRBJ1-1; 7 bases fit TRBD1. Trimming cost V 6 bases and J 1 base; bases outside gene matches: 11. Germline V gene data show CDR1 as LNHDA and CDR2 as SQIVND (reference sequence). The CDR3 spans 16 residues. The CDR3 DNA follows: TGTGCCAGTAGCTGGAAAATGACAGGGAGGAACACTGAAGCTTTCTTT. Its protein product is CASSWKMTGRNTEAFF. The variable domain in full, with the rest retrieved from reference TRBV19 and TRBJ1-1, is DGGITQSPKYLFRKEGQNVTLSCEQNLNHDAMYWYRQDPGQGLRLIYYSQIVNDFQKGDIAEGYSVSREKKESFPLTVTSAQKNPTAFYLCASSWKMTGRNTEAFFGQGTRLTVV.

The chain carries TRBV5-6 and TRBJ1-4; D is uncertain. CDR3 length: 14 residues. In germline, CDR1 is SGHDT, CDR2 YYEEEE. V lost 0 bases and J lost 2, with 5 bases in between. DNA of the CDR3: TGTGCCAGCAGCTTGGCCGGGACTAATGAAAAACTGTTTTTT. This translates into CASSLAGTNEKLFF.

The chain employs TRBV4-3 and TRBJ2-1, with D tentatively TRBD2 (6 bases). Trimming left V 2 bases short and J 7 bases short, with 12 bases between. Germline V gene data show CDR1 as LGHNA and CDR2 as YSLEER. The CDR3 extends over 14 amino acids. The CDR3 nucleotides are TGCGCCAGCAGCCAAAATACGGGACTGAATGAGCAGTTCTTC. Translating it yields CASSQNTGLNEQFF.

This rearrangement joins TRBV28 to TRBJ2-7; 8 positions match TRBD1. The trim removed 3 bases at V and 3 bases at J, leaving 4 bases unmatched. Germline loops: CDR1 MDHEN, CDR2 SYDVKM. This CDR3 has 14 residues. The chain's CDR3 is CASSFLDRVYEQYF. DNA of the CDR3: TGTGCCAGCAGTTTTCTGGACAGGGTCTACGAGCAGTACTTC.

V usage is TRBV5-6 and J usage is TRBJ2-5, with 8 bases identical to TRBD2. Germline V gene sequence: CDR1 SGHDT, CDR2 YYEEEE. V dropped 3 bases and J dropped 5; count of bases not matched to a gene: 9. The CDR3 is made up of 15 amino acids. CDR3 amino acids: CASSYRPSGSETQYF. The DNA for the CDR3 is TGTGCCAGCAGCTACCGACCTAGCGGGTCGGAGACCCAGTACTTC.

The chain recombines TRBV19 with TRBJ1-4; TRBD1 matches 8 bases. The V and J ends lost 4 bases and 3 bases, in that order; junction bases with no gene match: 7. The CDR3 consists of 16 residues. The germline CDR1 and CDR2 sequences are LNHDA and SQIVND (reference sequence). CDR3 sequence (DNA): TGTGCCAGTAGTAACCTACAGGGGGAAGCTAATGAAAAACTGTTTTTT. It specifies CASSNLQGEANEKLFF.

The genes are TRBV7-2 and TRBJ2-7, with 9 positions matching TRBD1. This CDR3 contains 14 residues. V lost 5 bases and J lost 2; bases outside the gene matches: 4. Germline V gene data show CDR1 as SGHTA and CDR2 as FQGNSA. CDR3 DNA: TGTGCCAGCAGCCAGGGACAGGGTGCCTACGAGCAGTACTTC. The encoded protein is CASSQGQGAYEQYF.

V and J are TRBV15 and TRBJ1-2, with 8 bases identical to TRBD1. Per the germline V gene, CDR1 is LNHNV and CDR2 is YYDKDF (reference sequence). This CDR3 contains 18 residues. V lost 5 bases to trimming and J lost 2 bases; unmatched junction nucleotides: 16. This CDR3 is CATSAGTGSPGSNYGYTF. The CDR3 DNA is TGTGCCACCAGCGCAGGGACAGGCTCGCCGGGGTCCAACTATGGCTACACCTTC. Full variable domain (outside the CDR3, taken from reference TRBV15 and TRBJ1-2): DAMVIQNPRYQVTQFGKPVTLSCSQTLNHNVMYWYQQKSSQAPKLLFHYYDKDFNNEADTPDNFQSRRPNTSFCFLDIRSPGLGDTAMYLCATSAGTGSPGSNYGYTFGSGTRLTVV.

The J gene is TRBJ1-3, the V gene TRBV28; weak D call: TRBD1 (6 bases). CDR3 length equals 18 residues. The ends were cut back, 6 bases at V and 1 base at J, with 22 bases in the middle. Germline loops: CDR1 MDHEN, CDR2 SYDVKM. DNA for the CDR3: TGTGCCAGCAGGACCTCCCCCAACAGGGAGAGATCTGGAAACACCATATATTTT. Its translation is CASRTSPNRERSGNTIYF. Filled out from reference TRBV28 and TRBJ1-3, the complete variable domain reads DVKVTQSSRYLVKRTGEKVFLECVQDMDHENMFWYRQDPGLGLRLIYFSYDVKMKEKGDIPEGYSVSREKKERFSLILESASTNQTSMYLCASRTSPNRERSGNTIYFGEGSWLTVV.

The chain links TRBV12-5 to TRBJ1-1; 9 nucleotides align to TRBD1. V lost 7 bases, J lost 0 bases, and 3 bases stayed unmatched. The CDR3 is 14 residues long. Germline values: CDR1 LGHNT, CDR2 FRNRAP. The CDR3 spells CASVRDRVNTEAFF. The CDR3 region has the DNA TGTGCTAGTGTTCGGGACAGGGTGAACACTGAAGCTTTCTTT.

The chain links TRBV19 to TRBJ1-5, with D perhaps matching TRBD1 (5 bases). This CDR3 is 14 amino acids long. Trimming left V 5 bases short and J 0 bases short, with 8 bases between. Germline CDR1 reads LNHDA; CDR2 reads SQIVND (reference sequence). CDR3 bases: TGTGCCAGTAGTCCAGGGATTAGCAATCAGCCCCAGCATTTT. The encoded protein is CASSPGISNQPQHF. Full variable domain (missing parts from reference TRBV19 and TRBJ1-5): DGGITQSPKYLFRKEGQNVTLSCEQNLNHDAMYWYRQDPGQGLRLIYYSQIVNDFQKGDIAEGYSVSREKKESFPLTVTSAQKNPTAFYLCASSPGISNQPQHFGDGTRLSIL.

The rearrangement joins TRBV7-3 to TRBJ2-3; 11 bases are a match to TRBD2. The CDR3 has 16 amino acids. Germline CDR1 and CDR2: SGHTA and FQGTGA. The V segment lost 4 bases and the J segment 5 bases; nucleotides outside the gene matches: 8. The CDR3 region is CASSSPLAGGVDTQYF. As DNA, the CDR3 is TGTGCCAGCAGCTCCCCGCTAGCGGGAGGCGTAGATACGCAGTATTTT.

This clone came up a few times. V is TRBV7-2 and J is TRBJ1-5, with 7 bases aligning to TRBD1. The germline CDR1 and CDR2 sequences are SGHTA and FQGNSA. V was clipped by 7 bases and J by 6 bases; unmatched bases: 9. The CDR3 contains 14 residues. The CDR3 bases are TGTGCCAGCAACCACGACAGGGCCGGTCAGCCCCAGCATTTT. It specifies CASNHDRAGQPQHF.

This clone was detected a few times. V usage is TRBV18 and J usage is TRBJ1-2, with D maybe TRBD1 (5 bases). Per the germline V gene, CDR1 is KGHSH and CDR2 is LQKENI. The CDR3 is made up of 15 amino acids. Trimming took off 3 bases at V and 3 bases at J, with 14 bases between the two ends. DNA for the CDR3: TGTGCCAGCTCACCGGGGCCGACGGCGGACTATGGCTACACCTTC. The encoded protein is CASSPGPTADYGYTF. Drawing the rest from reference TRBV18 and TRBJ1-2, the complete variable domain is NAGVMQNPRHLVRRRGQEARLRCSPMKGHSHVYWYRQLPEEGLKFMVYLQKENIIDESGMPKERFSAEFPKEGPSILRIQQVVRGDSAAYFCASSPGPTADYGYTFGSGTRLTVV.

The chain combines TRBV5-1 with TRBJ2-7, with 11 bases identical to TRBD2. The CDR3 runs to 16 residues. Unmatched junction bases numbered 4, after V lost 1 base and J lost 1 base. Germline V gene lookup returns CDR1 SGHRS and CDR2 YFSETQ. CDR3 protein: CASSLLAGGPSYEQYF. The CDR3 nucleotides read TGCGCCAGCAGCTTGTTAGCGGGAGGGCCGTCCTACGAGCAGTACTTC.

This sequence joins TRBV7-8 and TRBJ1-3; a weak D match, TRBD1 (6 bases). CDR1 and CDR2 from the germline V gene are SGHVS and FQNEAQ. V gave up 1 base and J gave up 4 bases, with 11 bases separating them. CDR3 length: 15 residues. DNA of the CDR3: TGTGCCAGCAGCTTAGTCTTAGGACAGGGAAACACCATATATTTT. It specifies CASSLVLGQGNTIYF.

This clone came up once. The V call is TRBV6-6, the J call TRBJ2-7; 9 positions match TRBD1. The CDR3 runs 15 residues. The germline gives CDR1 MNHNY, CDR2 SVGAGI (reference sequence). The V segment lost 7 bases and the J segment 2 bases; nucleotides outside the gene matches: 9. The CDR3 nucleotides are TGTGCCAGCAAAACCGGGACAGGGAAGCCCTACGAGCAGTACTTC. This encodes CASKTGTGKPYEQYF.

The chain has TRBV14 and TRBJ2-7; D is possibly TRBD2 (5 bases). The V gene lost 5 bases and the J gene lost 1 base, with 9 bases spanning the gap. There are 13 residues in the CDR3. Germline V gene data show CDR1 as SGHDN and CDR2 as FVKESK. CDR3 in amino acids: CASSGGFSYEQYF. CDR3 sequence (DNA): TGTGCCAGCAGCGGAGGATTTTCCTACGAGCAGTACTTC.

There are a few counts of this clone. This sequence joins TRBV18 and TRBJ1-6; possibly TRBD1 for D (6 bases). The CDR3 has 15 residues. The ends were cut back, 2 bases at V and 5 bases at J, with 10 bases in the middle. CDR1 is KGHSH, CDR2 LQKENI, per germline. CDR3 bases: TGTGCCAGCTCACCATTTAAGGGGGATAATTCACCCCTCCACTTT. Translating gives CASSPFKGDNSPLHF.

This chain joins TRBV6-2 or TRBV6-3 and TRBJ2-7, with 11 bases identical to TRBD2. CDR1 is MNHEY, CDR2 SVGEGT, per germline. The J segment lost 4 bases and the V segment lost 4 bases, leaving 9 bases of the junction unmatched. The CDR3 is 16 amino acids. The CDR3 bases are TGTGCCAGCAGTTCCGTGGGACTAGCGGCATTTTACGAGCAGTACTTC. Residues: CASSSVGLAAFYEQYF.

This clone was detected once. The CDR3 loop reads CASSSQGARDETQYF. DNA of the CDR3: TGTGCCAGCAGTTCCCAGGGGGCTCGGGATGAGACCCAGTACTTC. The chain links TRBV28 to TRBJ2-5; 8 bases align to TRBD1. Germline CDR1 reads MDHEN; CDR2 reads SYDVKM. The CDR3 length is 15 residues. V shed 4 bases, J shed 5 bases, and the junction held 9 bases outside the gene matches.

The genes are TRBV10-3 and TRBJ2-2; TRBD1 matches 7 bases. CDR3 length: 16 residues. CDR1 ENHRY and CDR2 SYGVKD come from the germline V gene. V trimming: 2 bases; J trimming: 0 bases; junction bases outside the gene matches: 3. The CDR3 here is CAISERTGANTGELFF. The DNA for the CDR3 is TGTGCCATCAGTGAGAGGACAGGAGCGAACACCGGGGAGCTGTTTTTT.

The chain joins TRBV3-1 (or the pseudogene TRBV3-2) to TRBJ2-5, with D possibly being TRBD2 (5 bases). In germline, CDR1 is LGHDT, CDR2 YNNKEL (reference sequence). The CDR3 spans 14 residues. Trimming took 1 base from V and 3 from J, leaving 9 bases between them. The CDR3 is CASSQGRLEETQYF. CDR3 nucleotides: TGTGCCAGCAGCCAAGGGAGGCTAGAAGAGACCCAGTACTTC.

The V call is TRBV5-4, the J call TRBJ2-7; D unresolved. Trimming stripped 1 base from V and 6 bases from J, with 11 bases between. CDR1 SGHNT and CDR2 YYREEE come from the germline V gene (reference sequence). The CDR3 covers 13 residues. CDR3 amino acids: CASSLPPRGEQYF. CDR3 DNA: TGTGCCAGCAGCTTGCCCCCTCGAGGCGAGCAGTACTTC.

This clone was picked up a small number of times. The chain joins TRBV5-1 to TRBJ2-7; 8 nucleotides match TRBD1. The CDR3 covers 16 residues. Trimming removed 0 bases from V and 1 base from J; junction bases left unmatched: 6. Per the germline V gene, CDR1 is SGHRS and CDR2 is YFSETQ. The CDR3 reads CASSLGDRTRSYEQYF. DNA for the CDR3: TGCGCCAGCAGCTTGGGGGACAGGACCAGATCCTACGAGCAGTACTTC.

This chain joins TRBV4-2 and TRBJ2-1; the match to TRBD2 covers 9 bases. This CDR3 is 16 amino acids long. CDR1 is LGHNA and CDR2 is YNFKEQ in the germline V gene. The ends lost 6 bases at V and 3 bases at J; junction bases unmatched: 9. The CDR3 DNA sequence: TGTGCCAGCAGAGGGGAGCTAGCGGGAAACTACAATGAGCAGTTCTTC. Translating gives CASRGELAGNYNEQFF.

The CDR3 region is CASSLSGSSQPQHF. In DNA, the CDR3 is TGTGCCAGCAGTTTATCGGGGTCCAGCCAGCCCCAGCATTTT. The genes are TRBV28 and TRBJ1-5; no clear D. There are 14 residues in the CDR3. CDR1 MDHEN and CDR2 SYDVKM come from the germline V gene. Trimming took off 1 base at V and 7 bases at J, with 11 bases between the two ends.